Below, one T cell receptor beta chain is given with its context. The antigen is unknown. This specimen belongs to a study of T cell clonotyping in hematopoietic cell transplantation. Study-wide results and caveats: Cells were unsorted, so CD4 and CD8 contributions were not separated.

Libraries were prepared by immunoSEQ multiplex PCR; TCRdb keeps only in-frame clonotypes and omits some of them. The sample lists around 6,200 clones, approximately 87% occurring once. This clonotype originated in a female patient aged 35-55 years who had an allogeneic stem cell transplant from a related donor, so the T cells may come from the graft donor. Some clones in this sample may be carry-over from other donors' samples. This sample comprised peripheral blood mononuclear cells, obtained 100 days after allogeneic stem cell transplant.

Here the CDR3 DNA reads TGCAGCACCCCCGCACAGGGTTTTAGCACAGATACGCAGTATTTT. Encoded protein: CSTPAQGFSTDTQYF. This chain joins TRBV29-1 and TRBJ2-3, with D perhaps matching TRBD1 (6 bases). The CDR3 has 15 amino acids. Germline CDR1 SQVTM, CDR2 ANQGSEA. V was cut by 8 bases and J by 0 bases, with 18 bases left in between.